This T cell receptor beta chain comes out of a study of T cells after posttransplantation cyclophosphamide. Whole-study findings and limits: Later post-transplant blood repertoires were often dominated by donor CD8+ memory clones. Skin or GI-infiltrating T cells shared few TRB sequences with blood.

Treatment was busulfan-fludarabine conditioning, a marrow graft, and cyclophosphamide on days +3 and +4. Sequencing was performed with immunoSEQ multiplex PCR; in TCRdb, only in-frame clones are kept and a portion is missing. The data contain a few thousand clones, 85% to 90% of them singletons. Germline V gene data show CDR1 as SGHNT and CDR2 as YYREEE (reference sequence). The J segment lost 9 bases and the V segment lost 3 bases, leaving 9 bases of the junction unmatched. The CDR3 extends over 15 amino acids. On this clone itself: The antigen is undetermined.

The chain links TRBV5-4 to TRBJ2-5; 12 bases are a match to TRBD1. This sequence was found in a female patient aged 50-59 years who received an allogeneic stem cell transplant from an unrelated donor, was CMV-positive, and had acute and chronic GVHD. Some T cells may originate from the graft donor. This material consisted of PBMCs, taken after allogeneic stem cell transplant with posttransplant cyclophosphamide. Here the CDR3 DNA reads TGTGCCAGCAGCTCCGCGGGACAGGGGGCTAGTCCCCAGTACTTC. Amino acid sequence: CASSSAGQGASPQYF.